The 31 T cell receptor beta chains presented below share a single source sample, sequenced in a study of persistence of HIV-infected CD4 T cells. No antigen has been identified for these receptors. This nonspecific control used anti-CD3/anti-CD28 bead stimulation of CD4+ T cells. Sorting of responding CD4+ T cells relied on upregulated CD40 ligand together with CD69. This was the immunoSEQ version 4 assay in survey mode. Assay: immunoSEQ multiplex PCR; the TCRdb copy retains only in-frame clones and omits some. The sample carries tens of thousands of clones, about 90% recorded once. The sample consisted of CD4+ T cells sorted from PBMCs after approximately 19-hour stimulation, taken from a patient who received antiretroviral therapy. Receptor source: an adult woman with HIV who was CMV-seropositive.

This clone was found a few times. The chain's CDR3 is CASSTSGTGGYEQYF. DNA for the CDR3: TGTGCCAGCAGTACCTCCGGGACAGGGGGCTACGAGCAGTACTTC. J is TRBJ2-7 and V is TRBV28; 11 positions agree with TRBD1. CDR3 length: 15 residues. Trimming cost V 5 bases and J 3 bases; bases outside gene matches: 6. CDR1 is MDHEN and CDR2 is SYDVKM in the germline V gene.

The genes are TRBV30 and TRBJ2-7; 8 bases align to TRBD1. From germline, CDR1 is GTSNPN and CDR2 SVGIG (reference sequence). V lost 2 bases to trimming and J lost 4 bases; unmatched junction nucleotides: 7. CDR3 size: 14 residues. The CDR3 coding sequence is TGTGCCTGGAGTATGGAGACAGGGGCTTACGAGCAGTACTTC. Encoded protein: CAWSMETGAYEQYF.

The V call is TRBV3-1 (or the pseudogene TRBV3-2), the J call TRBJ2-7, with D maybe TRBD2 (6 bases). CDR1 and CDR2 (germline): LGHDT, YNNKEL (reference sequence). The CDR3 length is 15 residues. The germline V and J ends were trimmed by 3 bases and 7 bases, with 19 bases remaining between them. CDR3 loop: CASSHWGGDRWEQYF. Here the CDR3 DNA reads TGTGCCAGCAGCCATTGGGGCGGGGACCGGTGGGAGCAGTACTTC.

The count of this clone is one. The rearrangement links TRBV25-1 to TRBJ2-3; D unclear. CDR1 and CDR2 from the germline V gene are MGHDK and SYGVNS. The CDR3 runs 14 residues. Trimming shortened V by 3 bases and J by 7 bases, and 14 bases separated the two germline ends. As DNA, the CDR3 is TGTGCCAGCAGTGAGGAACCACAGAAAAATACGCAGTATTTT. This translates into CASSEEPQKNTQYF. Full variable domain (remainder filled in from reference TRBV25-1 and TRBJ2-3): EADIYQTPRYLVIGTGKKITLECSQTMGHDKMYWYQQDPGMELHLIHYSYGVNSTEKGDLSSESTVSRIRTEHFPLTLESARPSHTSQYLCASSEEPQKNTQYFGPGTRLTVL.

CDR3 sequence reads: CAWSATDGARVGYTF. CDR3 bases: TGTGCCTGGAGTGCTACGGACGGGGCAAGGGTTGGCTACACCTTC. V is TRBV30 and J is TRBJ1-2; a weak D match, TRBD1 (5 bases). The V gene's germline CDR1 is GTSNPN and CDR2 SVGIG (reference sequence). The CDR3 is 15 residues long. Trimming took 1 base from V and 7 from J, leaving 19 bases between them.

J is TRBJ2-3 and V is TRBV29-1; D call uncertain. Trimming shortened V by 6 bases and J by 0 bases, and 16 bases separated the two germline ends. The V gene's germline CDR1 is SQVTM and CDR2 ANQGSEA. The CDR3 runs to 15 residues. Here the CDR3 DNA reads TGCAGCGTAGCCGTAGGCTCTACTAGCACAGATACGCAGTATTTT. Encoded protein: CSVAVGSTSTDTQYF.

The chain employs TRBV30 and TRBJ2-5; 7 bases match TRBD1. The CDR3 is made up of 15 amino acids. The junction had 7 bases not matched to a gene; V was cut back by 1 base and J by 2 bases. Germline CDR1 is GTSNPN and CDR2 is SVGIG (reference sequence). CDR3 nucleotides: TGTGCCTGGAGTGCTCCGGGACAGAAACAAGAGACCCAGTACTTC. Protein product: CAWSAPGQKQETQYF.

This chain uses TRBV19 with TRBJ1-1, with D tentatively TRBD1 (6 bases). Germline CDR1 LNHDA, CDR2 SQIVND (reference sequence). Trimming removed 6 bases from V and 1 base from J, with 9 bases in between. The CDR3 covers 13 residues. The CDR3 nucleotides are TGTGCCAGTAGGACAGGCCCGAACACTGAAGCTTTCTTT. Its translation is CASRTGPNTEAFF. Looking up the rest from reference TRBV19 and TRBJ1-1 gives the full variable domain: DGGITQSPKYLFRKEGQNVTLSCEQNLNHDAMYWYRQDPGQGLRLIYYSQIVNDFQKGDIAEGYSVSREKKESFPLTVTSAQKNPTAFYLCASRTGPNTEAFFGQGTRLTVV.

The rearrangement joins TRBV5-1 to TRBJ2-2, with 10 bases that match TRBD2. This CDR3 spans 16 amino acids. J was trimmed by 2 bases and V by 4 bases; bases with no gene match: 5. The germline CDR1 and CDR2 sequences are SGHRS and YFSETQ. CDR3 protein: CASSPRTSGNTGELFF. The CDR3 bases are TGCGCCAGCAGCCCCCGGACTAGCGGTAACACCGGGGAGCTGTTTTTT.

The V call is TRBV4-3, the J call TRBJ1-1; D remains unclear. The CDR3 spans 13 residues. CDR1 is LGHNA and CDR2 is YSLEER in the germline V gene. The V gene lost 1 base and the J gene lost 4 bases, with 7 bases spanning the gap. Written as DNA, the CDR3 is TGCGCCAGCAGCCAAGCGACGATCACTGAAGCTTTCTTT. Protein product: CASSQATITEAFF.

The chain carries TRBV7-8 and TRBJ2-5; maybe TRBD1 (6 bases). CDR1 is SGHVS and CDR2 is FQNEAQ in the germline V gene. This CDR3 has 16 residues. With 5 bases removed from V and 5 bases from J, the gap between germline ends came to 21 bases. The CDR3 reads CASSVPSRGGRETQYF. Written as DNA, the CDR3 is TGTGCCAGCAGCGTCCCCAGTAGAGGGGGACGGGAGACCCAGTACTTC.

The V and J genes are TRBV5-4 and TRBJ1-5; D is undetermined. V gave up 0 bases and J gave up 6 bases, with 4 bases separating them. Germline-derived CDR1 and CDR2 are SGHNT and YYREEE (reference sequence). The length of the CDR3 is 12 residues. This chain's CDR3 is CASSLVGQPQHF. The CDR3, as DNA: TGTGCCAGCAGCTTGGTGGGTCAGCCCCAGCATTTT.

The CDR3 loop reads CASSRGTSGAETQYF. CDR3 in DNA: TGTGCCAGCTCAAGAGGGACTAGCGGGGCGGAGACCCAGTACTTC. The chain employs TRBV18 and TRBJ2-5, with 13 bases that match TRBD2. V lost 5 bases and J lost 5; bases outside the gene matches: 5. CDR3 size: 15 residues. From germline, CDR1 is KGHSH and CDR2 LQKENI.

This chain uses TRBV10-3 with TRBJ2-3, with 9 bases fitting TRBD2. J lost 5 bases, V lost 5 bases, and 5 bases had no gene match. This CDR3 spans 14 amino acids. Germline-derived CDR1 and CDR2 are ENHRY and SYGVKD. This CDR3 is CAISSGRSVDTQYF. CDR3 nucleotide sequence: TGTGCCATCAGTAGCGGGAGGTCAGTAGATACGCAGTATTTT.

J is TRBJ1-1 and V is TRBV5-8, with 7 bases that match TRBD1. Looked up from germline, CDR1 is SGHTS and CDR2 is YDEGEE. The V segment lost 9 bases and the J segment 7 bases; nucleotides outside the gene matches: 12. This CDR3 region has 13 residues. CDR3: CATKWGGGNEAFF. In nucleotides, the CDR3 is TGTGCCACGAAGTGGGGAGGGGGCAATGAAGCTTTCTTT. The whole variable domain, filled in from reference TRBV5-8 and TRBJ1-1, reads EAGVTQSPTHLIKTRGQQATLRCSPISGHTSVYWYQQALGLGLQFLLWYDEGEERNRGNFPPRFSGRQFPNYSSELNVNALELEDSALYLCATKWGGGNEAFFGQGTRLTVV.

V is TRBV6-4 and J is TRBJ1-5; D is ambiguous. Trimming took 6 bases from V and 0 from J, leaving 9 bases between them. Germline CDR1 MRHNA, CDR2 SNTAGT. The CDR3 extends over 14 amino acids. The CDR3 sequence: CASRNKDSNQPQHF. The CDR3 DNA follows: TGTGCCAGCAGAAACAAGGATAGCAATCAGCCCCAGCATTTT.

This chain uses TRBV19 with TRBJ1-1; 9 bases map to TRBD1. The CDR3 loop spans 13 amino acids. After removal of 7 bases from V and 10 bases from J, the junction contained 10 bases not matched to a gene. The germline gives CDR1 LNHDA, CDR2 SQIVND (reference sequence). In nucleotides, the CDR3 is TGTGCCAGTACTCCCGGGACAGGGCTTTCAGCTTTCTTT. This codes for CASTPGTGLSAFF.

This sequence joins TRBV24-1 and TRBJ2-1, with 9 bases aligning to TRBD1. Per the germline V gene, CDR1 is KGHDR and CDR2 is SFDVKD. CDR3 length: 17 amino acids. V was pared by 4 bases and J by 0 bases, with 6 bases of the junction left unmatched. The CDR3 coding sequence is TGTGCCACCAGTGAGGACAGGGGCCTCAGCTCCTACAATGAGCAGTTCTTC. Translating gives CATSEDRGLSSYNEQFF.

Worth noting for this clone: One end of the junction varies from germline; a read error may be responsible. This rearrangement joins TRBV5-1 to TRBJ1-2; TRBD1 might be the D (6 bases). This CDR3 region has 12 residues. The germline gives CDR1 SGHRS, CDR2 YFSETQ. The CDR3 nucleotides are TGCGCCAGCAGCTTGGACGGACAGTTGCCGGGCTTC. Translation: CASSLDGQLPGF.

V is TRBV9 and J is TRBJ2-1; possibly TRBD2 for D (6 bases). Germline CDR1 and CDR2: SGDLS and YYNGEE. The CDR3 runs 14 residues. Between the trimmed V and J ends, which lost 3 bases and 8 bases, there was a span of 15 bases. CDR3: CASSAGTAPDEQFF. The DNA for the CDR3 is TGTGCCAGCAGCGCTGGGACTGCCCCCGATGAGCAGTTCTTC. The entire variable domain, with the rest obtained from reference TRBV9 and TRBJ2-1, is as follows: DSGVTQTPKHLITATGQRVTLRCSPRSGDLSVYWYQQSLDQGLQFLIQYYNGEERAKGNILERFSAQQFPDLHSELNLSSLELGDSALYFCASSAGTAPDEQFFGPGTRLTVL.

V and J are TRBV30 and TRBJ1-4; tentative D call: TRBD1 (6 bases). V was shortened by 4 bases and J by 7 bases, with 16 bases between the two germline ends. Germline V lookup: CDR1 GTSNPN, CDR2 SVGIG (reference sequence). The CDR3 is 14 residues long. CDR3 in DNA: TGTGCCTGGACCACGGGGGGGGCAAGTGAAAAACTGTTTTTT. Encoded protein: CAWTTGGASEKLFF.

V usage is TRBV28 and J usage is TRBJ1-2; TRBD1 might be the D (6 bases). Trimming stripped 5 bases from V and 5 bases from J, with 15 bases between. Germline V gives CDR1 MDHEN, CDR2 SYDVKM. This CDR3 spans 14 amino acids. The CDR3 region has the DNA TGTGCCAGCAGTAATGGGGGGGCGAGGTATGGCTACACCTTC. Amino acid sequence: CASSNGGARYGYTF.

The V gene is TRBV24-1, the J gene TRBJ2-3; TRBD1 agrees at 7 bases. This CDR3 comprises 13 residues. Germline V gene lookup returns CDR1 KGHDR and CDR2 SFDVKD. Trimming took 9 bases from V and 2 from J; bases not matched to a gene: 4. As DNA, the CDR3 is TGTGCCACCGAGGACAGGTACACAGATACGCAGTATTTT. Amino acid sequence: CATEDRYTDTQYF.

V usage is TRBV5-1 and J usage is TRBJ1-6; D gene ambiguous. Deletions cut 0 bases from V and 5 bases from J, with 12 bases between. Germline CDR1 reads SGHRS; CDR2 reads YFSETQ. The CDR3 contains 16 residues. CDR3 amino acids: CASSLEVGRNNSPLHF. The CDR3, as DNA: TGCGCCAGCAGCTTGGAGGTAGGAAGGAATAATTCACCCCTCCACTTT.

The CDR3 loop is CSVVKRQGMNEQFF. The CDR3, as DNA: TGCAGCGTTGTAAAACGACAGGGGATGAATGAGCAGTTCTTC. The chain has TRBV29-1 and TRBJ2-1; TRBD1 agrees at 8 bases. J was trimmed by 7 bases and V by 4 bases; bases with no gene match: 9. Per the germline V gene, CDR1 is SQVTM and CDR2 is ANQGSEA. This CDR3 is built from 14 residues.

This chain connects TRBV18 to TRBJ1-5, with D unclear. The CDR3 has 13 amino acids. The germline V and J ends were trimmed by 3 bases and 9 bases, with 12 bases remaining between them. The V gene's germline CDR1 is KGHSH and CDR2 LQKENI. This CDR3 reads CASSPADKAPQHF. CDR3 DNA: TGTGCCAGCTCACCGGCCGACAAGGCGCCCCAGCATTTT.

The chain has TRBV30 and TRBJ2-6; D is unresolved. The germline V and J ends were trimmed by 7 bases and 0 bases, with 10 bases remaining between them. The CDR3 totals 14 residues. Germline-derived CDR1 and CDR2 are GTSNPN and SVGIG (reference sequence). In nucleotides, the CDR3 is TGTGCCTCCACCCGAGGCTCTGGGGCCAACGTCCTGACTTTC. It codes for CASTRGSGANVLTF.

The chain couples TRBV18 to TRBJ2-6, with 7 nucleotides matching TRBD1. CDR3 size: 19 residues. Germline CDR1 and CDR2: KGHSH and LQKENI. Trimming took 3 bases from V and 0 from J; bases not matched to a gene: 11. In DNA, the CDR3 is TGTGCCAGCTCACCCCGCGTCGGGACAGCCATCTCTGGGGCCAACGTCCTGACTTTC. It is translated as CASSPRVGTAISGANVLTF. Supplemented by reference TRBV18 and TRBJ2-6, the full variable domain reads NAGVMQNPRHLVRRRGQEARLRCSPMKGHSHVYWYRQLPEEGLKFMVYLQKENIIDESGMPKERFSAEFPKEGPSILRIQQVVRGDSAAYFCASSPRVGTAISGANVLTFGAGSRLTVL.

The rearrangement links TRBV4-1 to TRBJ2-2; a weak D match, TRBD2 (5 bases). The CDR3 extends over 15 amino acids. Germline values: CDR1 MGHRA, CDR2 YSYEKL. V was pared by 4 bases and J by 7 bases, with 16 bases between. CDR3 protein: CASSRLGLSVGELFF. For the CDR3, the DNA is TGCGCCAGCAGCCGACTCGGACTCTCTGTCGGGGAGCTGTTTTTT.

The chain employs TRBV5-6 and TRBJ2-6; 8 bases agree with TRBD1. This CDR3 spans 18 amino acids. CDR1 is SGHDT, CDR2 YYEEEE, per germline. With 0 bases clipped from V and 2 bases from J, the junction kept 7 bases outside the gene matches. CDR3 residues: CASSLVGRGLTGANVLTF. CDR3 nucleotides: TGTGCCAGCAGCTTGGTAGGCAGGGGGCTAACTGGGGCCAACGTCCTGACTTTC.

V gene TRBV27 combines with J gene TRBJ1-1, with a weak D call TRBD1 (5 bases). The V end was cut by 5 bases, the J end by 3 bases, with 10 bases between. The CDR3 consists of 13 residues. Germline V lookup: CDR1 MNHEY, CDR2 SMNVEV (reference sequence). CDR3 residues: CASSPGGYTEAFF. The CDR3 nucleotides are TGTGCCAGCAGTCCCGGGGGATACACTGAAGCTTTCTTT.